This TCR beta chain comes out of a study of T-cell memory formation after mild COVID-19. The V gene's germline CDR1 is MGHRA and CDR2 YSYEKL. Trimming cost V 7 bases and J 4 bases; bases outside gene matches: 12. The CDR3 sequence is 15 residues long. To note about this clonotype: Its antigen is unidentified.

TCRdb re-called the 5' RACE reads through MiXCR, storing one row per CDR3 protein. Of a few hundred thousand distinct CDR3 sequences in the sample, 20% to 25% were seen once. Points from the study as a whole: That cross-reactive memory joined was suggested by some responding clones appearing in pre-infection memory. CD4/CD8 balance characterized clones contracting day 15 to 85, and CD4+ skew characterized later expanders.

This clonotype was obtained from a man aged 18 to 35 who had mild COVID-19 (a few samples of this study predate the infection). Cell type and time point are not known. Material for sequencing was PBMCs or a T cell subset sorted from them (not recorded which). V and J are TRBV4-1 and TRBJ2-5, with 7 positions matching TRBD1. CDR3 bases: TGCGCCAGCAACAACCCTAAGGGGACAGTAGAGACCCAGTACTTC. Translated, it gives CASNNPKGTVETQYF.